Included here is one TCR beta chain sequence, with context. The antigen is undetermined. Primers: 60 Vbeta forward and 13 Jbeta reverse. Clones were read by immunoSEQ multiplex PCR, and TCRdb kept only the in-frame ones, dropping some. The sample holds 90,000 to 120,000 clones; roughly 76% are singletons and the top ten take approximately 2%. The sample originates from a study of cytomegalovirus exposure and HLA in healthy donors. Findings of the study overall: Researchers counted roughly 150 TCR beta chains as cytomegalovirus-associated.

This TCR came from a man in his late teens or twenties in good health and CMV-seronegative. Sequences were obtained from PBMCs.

CDR3 bases: TGTGCCAGTACCTCAGGGTTGGGCACTGAAGCTTTCTTT. It codes for CASTSGLGTEAFF. The chain combines TRBV19 with TRBJ1-1, with a tentative D call TRBD1 (5 bases). This CDR3 comprises 13 residues. Looked up from germline, CDR1 is LNHDA and CDR2 is SQIVND (reference sequence). V was pared by 7 bases and J by 4 bases, with 13 bases between.